The 13 T cell receptor beta chains presented below share a single source sample, sequenced in a study of cytomegalovirus exposure and HLA in healthy donors. PCR used 60 Vbeta primers and 13 Jbeta primers. Some clones are missing from TCRdb's copy, which holds only in-frame ones; the method was immunoSEQ multiplex PCR. The repertoire holds about 110,000 clones, with about 70% as singletons. The specimen sequenced was PBMCs. These receptors all come from a man younger than 45 in good health and CMV-seropositive.

The chain carries TRBV10-3 and TRBJ1-3; no reliable D call. The germline gives CDR1 ENHRY, CDR2 SYGVKD. The CDR3 covers 13 residues. Trimming stripped 0 bases from V and 7 bases from J, with 7 bases between. The CDR3 nucleotides are TGTGCCATCAGTGAGTCGGGCGAGAACACCATATATTTT. It codes for CAISESGENTIYF.

This rearrangement joins TRBV7-9 to TRBJ2-5, with TRBD1 identical over 7 bases. V gave up 9 bases and J gave up 5 bases; unmatched junction bases: 9. Germline-derived CDR1 and CDR2 are SEHNR and FQNEAQ (reference sequence). The CDR3 totals 13 residues. The CDR3 loop reads CASMVGGEETQYF. In DNA, the CDR3 is TGTGCCAGTATGGTAGGGGGCGAGGAGACCCAGTACTTC.

This chain links TRBV27 with TRBJ1-1; D remains unclear. V gave up 5 bases and J gave up 4 bases, with 11 bases separating them. This CDR3 spans 13 amino acids. Germline-derived CDR1 and CDR2 are MNHEY and SMNVEV (reference sequence). This CDR3 is CASSPYLGTEAFF. The CDR3 coding sequence is TGTGCCAGCAGTCCGTACCTCGGCACTGAAGCTTTCTTT.

The gene calls are TRBV7-7 and TRBJ2-3, with unresolved D. Trimming cost V 2 bases and J 0 bases, with 3 bases left between them. The CDR3 runs 13 residues. CDR1 is SSHAT and CDR2 is FNYEAQ in the germline V gene (reference sequence). The DNA for the CDR3 is TGTGCCAGCAGCTTATCTAGCACAGATACGCAGTATTTT. Protein: CASSLSSTDTQYF. Full variable domain (missing parts from reference TRBV7-7 and TRBJ2-3): GAGVSQSPRYKVTKRGQDVTLRCDPISSHATLYWYQQALGQGPEFLTYFNYEAQPDKSGLPSDRFSAERPEGSISTLTIQRTEQRDSAMYRCASSLSSTDTQYFGPGTRLTVL.

The chain couples TRBV27 to TRBJ1-1; TRBD1 is a possible D gene (6 bases). This CDR3 spans 12 amino acids. Germline CDR1 reads MNHEY; CDR2 reads SMNVEV (reference sequence). Trimming left V 3 bases short and J 6 bases short, with 8 bases between. The CDR3: CASSFRGSEAFF. Here the CDR3 DNA reads TGTGCCAGCAGTTTCAGGGGCTCTGAAGCTTTCTTT.

This chain joins TRBV5-1 and TRBJ2-5; 7 bases map to TRBD1. CDR1 is SGHRS, CDR2 YFSETQ, per germline. V shed 8 bases and J 2 bases; nucleotides not matched to a gene: 9. This CDR3 region has 14 residues. The DNA of the CDR3 is TGCGCCAGTAATCCGGGACAGACTCAAGAGACCCAGTACTTC. Translation: CASNPGQTQETQYF.

This clone was seen more than once but under ten times. This sequence joins TRBV5-1 and TRBJ1-6, with 9 bases identical to TRBD1. The V gene end was trimmed by 1 base and the J gene end by 6 bases; junction bases not matched to a gene: 2. This CDR3 has 15 amino acids. Per germline, CDR1 SGHRS and CDR2 YFSETQ. This CDR3 reads CASSLLDRGNSPLHF. In DNA, the CDR3 is TGCGCCAGCAGCTTGCTGGACAGGGGTAATTCACCCCTCCACTTT.

This clone occurred a few times. V gene TRBV18 combines with J gene TRBJ1-5; TRBD1 matches 7 bases. Trimming removed 3 bases from V and 7 bases from J; junction bases left unmatched: 9. The germline V gene encodes CDR1 KGHSH and CDR2 LQKENI. This CDR3 comprises 15 residues. CDR3 sequence (DNA): TGTGCCAGCTCACCCAGCCGGGACAGAATCCAGCCCCAGCATTTT. Its protein is CASSPSRDRIQPQHF.

This clone was picked up a small number of times. The chain's CDR3 is CASSLQDSSHEQYF. In nucleotides, the CDR3 is TGCGCCAGCAGCTTACAGGATTCATCCCACGAGCAGTACTTC. This chain uses TRBV5-1 with TRBJ2-7, with D possibly TRBD1 on 5 matching bases. V was trimmed by 2 bases and J by 5 bases, leaving 14 bases between them. CDR1 and CDR2 (germline): SGHRS, YFSETQ. The CDR3 extends over 14 amino acids. The full variable domain, rest sourced from reference TRBV5-1 and TRBJ2-7, is KAGVTQTPRYLIKTRGQQVTLSCSPISGHRSVSWYQQTPGQGLQFLFEYFSETQRNKGNFPGRFSGRQFSNSRSEMNVSTLELGDSALYLCASSLQDSSHEQYFGPGTRLTVT.

A word on this clone: The sample holds other DNA sequences that translate to the same CDR3. V gene TRBV5-1 combines with J gene TRBJ2-7; 8 nucleotides agree with TRBD1. The J segment lost 6 bases and the V segment lost 0 bases, leaving 8 bases of the junction unmatched. The length of the CDR3 is 15 residues. Germline V gene lookup returns CDR1 SGHRS and CDR2 YFSETQ. The CDR3: CASSLVPDRGGEQYF. The CDR3 nucleotides read TGCGCCAGCAGCTTGGTCCCCGACAGGGGCGGCGAGCAGTACTTC.

This clone was detected once. The V and J genes are TRBV2 and TRBJ1-1; the D gene is possibly TRBD1 (6 bases). The CDR3 consists of 19 residues. In germline, CDR1 is SNHLY, CDR2 FYNNEI. V lost 1 base and J lost 2, with 23 bases in between. In DNA, the CDR3 is TGTGCCAGCAGTGAAGAGGCTGGGAGGGGGGGTCGGGTAAACACTGAAGCTTTCTTT. Its protein product is CASSEEAGRGGRVNTEAFF.

The chain has TRBV7-2 and TRBJ1-2; a possible D gene is TRBD1 (5 bases). V was pared by 3 bases and J by 5 bases, with 16 bases between. The CDR3 runs 15 residues. CDR1 and CDR2 (germline): SGHTA, FQGNSA. The CDR3 bases are TGTGCCAGCAGCTTGTCTGGGACTGCCCCATATGGCTACACCTTC. It translates to CASSLSGTAPYGYTF.

This clone was counted between two and nine times. This chain links TRBV29-1 with TRBJ1-1; D gene unclear. CDR1 and CDR2 from the germline V gene are SQVTM and ANQGSEA. The CDR3 contains 15 residues. V was pared by 7 bases and J by 0 bases, with 18 bases between. DNA for the CDR3: TGCAGCGCCTCCGGAGGGTGGGGTATGAACACTGAAGCTTTCTTT. This sequence encodes CSASGGWGMNTEAFF.